These 21 T cell receptor beta chains were all obtained from the same sample, sequenced in a study of blood T cell repertoires in COVID-19. Using immunoSEQ multiplex PCR, the repertoire was profiled, and TCRdb retains in-frame clones only, with some absent. This table holds about 480,000 clones, more than 75% found once. The sequencing sample was made of PBMCs or T cells enriched from blood (not recorded which). These TCRs come from a woman between 40 and 50 years old who had recovered from COVID-19.

This clone was detected once. This rearrangement joins TRBV5-4 to TRBJ2-1, with 9 bases matching TRBD2. The ends lost 3 bases at V and 2 bases at J; junction bases unmatched: 6. Germline V CDR1 and CDR2: SGHNT, YYREEE (reference sequence). The CDR3 contains 16 residues. The CDR3 bases are TGTGCCAGCAGCTACACTAGCGGGCCCACCTACAATGAGCAGTTCTTC. This codes for CASSYTSGPTYNEQFF.

The V and J genes are TRBV18 and TRBJ1-1; D gene uncertain. CDR1 and CDR2 (germline): KGHSH, LQKENI. This CDR3 spans 11 amino acids. Trimming shortened V by 6 bases and J by 8 bases, and 10 bases separated the two germline ends. The CDR3, as DNA: TGTGCCAGCTCGGCCGGGAGCGAAGCTTTCTTT. Its translation: CASSAGSEAFF.

The J gene is TRBJ2-1, the V gene TRBV19; TRBD2 might be the D (6 bases). The germline V gene encodes CDR1 LNHDA and CDR2 SQIVND (reference sequence). This CDR3 comprises 14 residues. Trimming took off 9 bases at V and 0 bases at J, with 12 bases between the two ends. The CDR3 sequence is CASKVGGSYNEQFF. CDR3 DNA sequence: TGTGCCAGCAAAGTCGGGGGCTCCTACAATGAGCAGTTCTTC.

The rearrangement joins TRBV7-9 to TRBJ1-2; D is possibly TRBD1 (6 bases). V was trimmed by 4 bases and J by 3 bases, leaving 12 bases between them. The CDR3 totals 14 residues. Germline values: CDR1 SEHNR, CDR2 FQNEAQ (reference sequence). CDR3 in amino acids: CASSSEGGYYGYTF. CDR3 sequence (DNA): TGTGCCAGCAGCTCCGAGGGGGGGTACTATGGCTACACCTTC. Based on the CDR3 plus reference TRBV7-9 and TRBJ1-2, the full variable domain is DTGVSQNPRHKITKRGQNVTFRCDPISEHNRLYWYRQTLGQGPEFLTYFQNEAQLEKSRLLSDRFSAERPKGSFSTLEIQRTEQGDSAMYLCASSSEGGYYGYTFGSGTRLTVV.

V is TRBV29-1 and J is TRBJ2-3, with TRBD2 identical over 7 bases. There are 13 residues in the CDR3. V lost 8 bases, J lost 2 bases, and 7 bases stayed unmatched. In germline, CDR1 is SQVTM, CDR2 ANQGSEA. CDR3 coding DNA: TGCAGCACCGTAGCGGGCCCCACAGATACGCAGTATTTT. It is translated as CSTVAGPTDTQYF.

This chain links TRBV5-1 with TRBJ2-7; 7 bases are shared with TRBD2. V lost 4 bases, J lost 7 bases, and 8 bases stayed unmatched. The CDR3 sequence is 13 residues long. Per germline, CDR1 SGHRS and CDR2 YFSETQ. CDR3 amino acids: CASSPQLAWEQYF. CDR3 DNA: TGCGCCAGCAGCCCCCAACTAGCGTGGGAGCAGTACTTC.

The chain employs TRBV6-2 or TRBV6-3 and TRBJ2-3; D is unclear. The CDR3 has 13 amino acids. Trimming removed 3 bases at V and 1 base at J, with 5 bases between. Germline CDR1 is MNHEY and CDR2 is SVGEGT. CDR3 in DNA: TGTGCCAGCAGTTATACGGGCACAGATACGCAGTATTTT. It specifies CASSYTGTDTQYF.

This clone was counted once. V usage is TRBV25-1 and J usage is TRBJ2-5, with 10 positions matching TRBD1. The CDR3 is made up of 14 amino acids. Germline V CDR1 and CDR2: MGHDK, SYGVNS. J gave up 4 bases and V 3 bases, and 2 bases lay outside the gene matches. The CDR3 loop reads CASSDDRGLETQYF. For the CDR3, the DNA is TGTGCCAGCAGTGACGACAGGGGGCTAGAGACCCAGTACTTC. Full variable domain (missing parts from reference TRBV25-1 and TRBJ2-5): EADIYQTPRYLVIGTGKKITLECSQTMGHDKMYWYQQDPGMELHLIHYSYGVNSTEKGDLSSESTVSRIRTEHFPLTLESARPSHTSQYLCASSDDRGLETQYFGPGTRLLVL.

This clone was detected only once. The V and J genes are TRBV13 and TRBJ2-1, with 11 bases matching TRBD2. The CDR3 runs 16 residues. Losses at the gene ends were 6 bases for V and 8 bases for J; bases not matched to a gene: 12. Per germline, CDR1 PRHDT and CDR2 FYEKMQ (reference sequence). In DNA form, the CDR3 reads TGTGCCAGCAGTCTCATTAGCGGGAGGGCCTCCGATGAGCAGTTCTTC. As protein: CASSLISGRASDEQFF.

This clone occurred a few times. V and J are TRBV6-5 and TRBJ2-1, with 8 bases matching TRBD2. J lost 2 bases, V lost 10 bases, and 7 bases had no gene match. Germline assignment: CDR1 MNHEY and CDR2 SVGAGI. The CDR3 has 14 residues. The CDR3 loop reads CAIFSGSAYNEQFF. The CDR3 DNA follows: TGTGCCATCTTCAGCGGGAGTGCCTACAATGAGCAGTTCTTC.

The chain couples TRBV29-1 to TRBJ1-1, with 7 bases that match TRBD1. The CDR3 consists of 12 residues. Unmatched junction bases numbered 4, after V lost 5 bases and J lost 4 bases. Germline loops: CDR1 SQVTM, CDR2 ANQGSEA. This CDR3 is CSVLRQGTEAFF. The DNA for the CDR3 is TGCAGCGTTCTACGACAGGGCACTGAAGCTTTCTTT.

This rearrangement joins TRBV4-2 to TRBJ2-3; TRBD2 aligns across 7 bases. Unmatched junction bases numbered 6, after V lost 0 bases and J lost 0 bases. CDR3 length: 17 amino acids. Germline V gene lookup returns CDR1 LGHNA and CDR2 YNFKEQ. The CDR3 sequence is CASSQEPRGVSTDTQYF. In DNA, the CDR3 is TGTGCCAGCAGCCAAGAGCCTCGGGGGGTAAGCACAGATACGCAGTATTTT.

V and J are TRBV10-3 and TRBJ1-1, with 7 bases aligning to TRBD1. The V gene end was trimmed by 10 bases and the J gene end by 10 bases; junction bases not matched to a gene: 12. The CDR3 has 12 residues. Germline CDR1 and CDR2: ENHRY and SYGVKD. The CDR3 here is CATGQEETSAFF. The CDR3 DNA is TGTGCCACCGGACAGGAGGAAACGTCAGCTTTCTTT.

V and J are TRBV10-3 and TRBJ2-3, with D tentatively TRBD1 (6 bases). The CDR3 has 19 amino acids. Trimming removed 3 bases at V and 2 bases at J, with 24 bases between. Germline V gene sequence: CDR1 ENHRY, CDR2 SYGVKD. The CDR3 DNA is TGTGCCATCAGTGACGTAAAGGGGCGGCAGGGGTCCAACACAGATACGCAGTATTTT. Residues: CAISDVKGRQGSNTDTQYF.

The chain couples TRBV29-1 to TRBJ1-1, with D uncertain. The CDR3 has 13 residues. Trimming stripped 4 bases from V and 0 bases from J, with 9 bases between. Germline CDR1 reads SQVTM; CDR2 reads ANQGSEA. The CDR3 DNA is TGCAGCGTTGGGGAGTACATGAACACTGAAGCTTTCTTT. It codes for CSVGEYMNTEAFF.

The CDR3 DNA is TGTGCCATTTCTTATACCGGGAGCAATCAGCCCCAGCATTTT. It yields the protein CAISYTGSNQPQHF. The chain joins TRBV19 to TRBJ1-5; D remains unclear. The V end lost 10 bases, the J end lost 1 base, and 14 bases lay between the germline ends. This CDR3 contains 14 residues. Germline V gene lookup returns CDR1 LNHDA and CDR2 SQIVND (reference sequence). The whole variable domain, filled in from reference TRBV19 and TRBJ1-5, reads DGGITQSPKYLFRKEGQNVTLSCEQNLNHDAMYWYRQDPGQGLRLIYYSQIVNDFQKGDIAEGYSVSREKKESFPLTVTSAQKNPTAFYLCAISYTGSNQPQHFGDGTRLSIL.

The chain recombines TRBV7-6 with TRBJ1-3; D gene uncertain. Germline V lookup: CDR1 SGHVS, CDR2 FNYEAQ. The ends were cut back, 3 bases at V and 0 bases at J, with 6 bases in the middle. This CDR3 has 14 amino acids. CDR3 in amino acids: CASSFWPSGNTIYF. In DNA, the CDR3 is TGTGCCAGCAGCTTTTGGCCCTCTGGAAACACCATATATTTT.

The V and J genes are TRBV15 and TRBJ2-3; 7 positions match TRBD1. Germline V CDR1 and CDR2: LNHNV, YYDKDF (reference sequence). The CDR3 is 19 amino acids. V shed 4 bases, J shed 1 base, and the junction held 17 bases outside the gene matches. The CDR3 region is CATSTPKTGLGVGTDTQYF. Written as DNA, the CDR3 is TGTGCCACCAGCACCCCTAAGACAGGGCTGGGCGTCGGCACAGATACGCAGTATTTT. Looking up the rest from reference TRBV15 and TRBJ2-3 gives the full variable domain: DAMVIQNPRYQVTQFGKPVTLSCSQTLNHNVMYWYQQKSSQAPKLLFHYYDKDFNNEADTPDNFQSRRPNTSFCFLDIRSPGLGDTAMYLCATSTPKTGLGVGTDTQYFGPGTRLTVL.

The V gene is TRBV7-9, the J gene TRBJ1-2; a possible D gene is TRBD1 (5 bases). The CDR3 runs to 14 residues. The ends were cut back, 5 bases at V and 3 bases at J, with 13 bases in the middle. Germline assignment: CDR1 SEHNR and CDR2 FQNEAQ (reference sequence). Written as DNA, the CDR3 is TGTGCCAGCAGCCAGGCGGGGGTGGACTATGGCTACACCTTC. Protein product: CASSQAGVDYGYTF. Filled out from reference TRBV7-9 and TRBJ1-2, the complete variable domain reads DTGVSQNPRHKITKRGQNVTFRCDPISEHNRLYWYRQTLGQGPEFLTYFQNEAQLEKSRLLSDRFSAERPKGSFSTLEIQRTEQGDSAMYLCASSQAGVDYGYTFGSGTRLTVV.

The chain combines TRBV4-3 with TRBJ1-4, with D unclear. Trimming took 1 base from V and 7 from J, leaving 13 bases between them. The germline V gene has CDR1 LGHNA and CDR2 YSLEER. The CDR3 sequence is 15 residues long. The CDR3 loop reads CASSQGPTGTEKLFF. The DNA of the CDR3 is TGCGCCAGCAGCCAAGGACCAACGGGAACTGAAAAACTGTTTTTT.

The chain is built from TRBV13 and TRBJ2-7; 7 bases map to TRBD2. The CDR3 sequence is 15 residues long. Germline V CDR1 and CDR2: PRHDT, FYEKMQ (reference sequence). J gave up 3 bases and V 5 bases, and 10 bases lay outside the gene matches. The CDR3 sequence is CASSPPGLRYYEQYF. Here the CDR3 DNA reads TGTGCCAGCAGCCCACCGGGACTACGGTACTACGAGCAGTACTTC.